A single sample gave rise to the 27 T cell receptor beta chains below, sequenced in a study of T cell clonotyping in hematopoietic cell transplantation. Only in-frame clones appear in the TCRdb table, and some are missing; sequencing was by immunoSEQ multiplex PCR. The sample holds 25,000 to 35,000 clones, 90% to 95% seen once. The time point: recipient sample about 28 days before transplant, after cytoreduction. The specimen was peripheral blood mononuclear cells, collected before stem cell transplant. These receptor sequences come from a man aged 50-59 years with acute myeloid leukemia. Some clones in this sample may be carry-over from other donors' samples.

The CDR3 DNA reads TGTGCCAGCAGCCTCACTCGGGGGGCGGAAGGGGCCAACGTCCTGACTTTC. Residues: CASSLTRGAEGANVLTF. The rearrangement joins TRBV5-4 to TRBJ2-6; D perhaps matches TRBD2 (7 bases). The germline V gene encodes CDR1 SGHNT and CDR2 YYREEE (reference sequence). The CDR3 runs 17 residues. V was trimmed by 4 bases and J by 4 bases, leaving 18 bases between them.

The rearrangement uses TRBV19 and TRBJ2-5; TRBD2 matches at 7 bases. CDR3 length equals 16 residues. Germline values: CDR1 LNHDA, CDR2 SQIVND (reference sequence). J lost 1 base, V lost 3 bases, and 8 bases had no gene match. CDR3 residues: CASSIGREIGQETQYF. DNA of the CDR3: TGTGCCAGTAGTATCGGGCGGGAGATCGGCCAAGAGACCCAGTACTTC.

The chain recombines TRBV19 with TRBJ1-3; no clear D gene. The CDR3 has 13 residues. Germline V lookup: CDR1 LNHDA, CDR2 SQIVND (reference sequence). Trimming took off 5 bases at V and 4 bases at J, with 9 bases between the two ends. CDR3 nucleotides: TGTGCCAGTAGTCGGAACGGAGGAAACACCATATATTTT. It encodes CASSRNGGNTIYF.

J is TRBJ2-7 and V is TRBV28; perhaps TRBD1 as D (5 bases). The germline CDR1 and CDR2 sequences are MDHEN and SYDVKM. The CDR3 covers 15 residues. Trimming removed 4 bases at V and 0 bases at J, with 13 bases between. CDR3 nucleotides: TGTGCCAGCAGTTATAAGACAGTCAGCTCCTACGAGCAGTACTTC. Its translation: CASSYKTVSSYEQYF.

The chain joins TRBV7-6 to TRBJ1-4; D is unresolved. V was shortened by 3 bases and J by 6 bases, with 14 bases between the two germline ends. The CDR3 extends over 15 amino acids. The germline gives CDR1 SGHVS, CDR2 FNYEAQ. The CDR3 coding sequence is TGTGCCAGCAGCTTTCCCCGAGGGCGAGATGAAAAACTGTTTTTT. Protein sequence: CASSFPRGRDEKLFF.

The chain carries TRBV4-1 and TRBJ2-1, with D uncertain. The CDR3 loop spans 15 amino acids. Germline V gene data show CDR1 as MGHRA and CDR2 as YSYEKL. V dropped 2 bases and J dropped 4 bases, with 12 bases sitting between them. CDR3 sequence (DNA): TGCGCCAGCAGCCAAATAGGTACGCCTTACAATGAGCAGTTCTTC. It yields the protein CASSQIGTPYNEQFF.

V and J are TRBV11-2 and TRBJ1-1; perhaps TRBD1 as D (6 bases). Per the germline V gene, CDR1 is SGHAT and CDR2 is FQNNGV. Trimming took 5 bases from V and 4 from J, leaving 14 bases between them. The CDR3 spans 14 residues. CDR3 amino acids: CASSRGQPGTEAFF. Written as DNA, the CDR3 is TGTGCCAGCAGCCGTGGACAGCCGGGCACTGAAGCTTTCTTT.

The rearrangement uses TRBV5-1 and TRBJ2-7, with 8 bases lining up with TRBD1. This CDR3 comprises 14 residues. Looked up from germline, CDR1 is SGHRS and CDR2 is YFSETQ. Trimming took 4 bases from V and 4 from J; bases not matched to a gene: 7. The CDR3 bases are TGCGCCAGCAGCGCATCAGGGGGCGAGTACGAGCAGTACTTC. Translated, it gives CASSASGGEYEQYF.

This chain uses TRBV7-2 with TRBJ1-2; D possibly corresponds to TRBD1 (6 bases). Germline CDR1 SGHTA, CDR2 FQGNSA. The CDR3 runs 14 residues. Trimming stripped 3 bases from V and 5 bases from J, with 13 bases between. The CDR3 DNA sequence: TGTGCCAGCAGCTTCAACAGGGAAGGGTATGGCTACACCTTC. Protein product: CASSFNREGYGYTF.

The rearrangement links TRBV30 to TRBJ2-7, with D possibly matching TRBD1 (6 bases). This CDR3 is 13 amino acids long. Germline-derived CDR1 and CDR2 are GTSNPN and SVGIG (reference sequence). The V and J ends lost 0 bases and 6 bases respectively, with 12 bases between them. This CDR3 reads CAWSVFLGAEQYF. The CDR3 nucleotides read TGTGCCTGGAGTGTATTTTTGGGGGCCGAGCAGTACTTC.

This chain connects TRBV7-9 to TRBJ2-3; 13 bases fit TRBD2. Unmatched junction bases numbered 10, after V lost 3 bases and J lost 7 bases. CDR3 length: 17 residues. Germline V gene lookup returns CDR1 SEHNR and CDR2 FQNEAQ (reference sequence). CDR3 sequence: CASSFPGLAGDPNTQYF. DNA for the CDR3: TGTGCCAGCAGCTTCCCAGGACTAGCGGGGGATCCCAATACGCAGTATTTT.

This chain uses TRBV19 with TRBJ2-1, with 8 bases aligning to TRBD1. This CDR3 comprises 15 residues. Germline CDR1 reads LNHDA; CDR2 reads SQIVND (reference sequence). Unmatched junction bases numbered 7, after V lost 7 bases and J lost 2 bases. The CDR3 spells CASTAQGGTYNEQFF. The CDR3, as DNA: TGTGCCAGTACCGCACAGGGGGGAACCTACAATGAGCAGTTCTTC.

This sequence joins TRBV30 and TRBJ1-5, with D uncertain. CDR3 size: 14 residues. Per the germline V gene, CDR1 is GTSNPN and CDR2 is SVGIG (reference sequence). The V end lost 3 bases, the J end lost 1 base, and 10 bases lay between the germline ends. In nucleotides, the CDR3 is TGTGCCTGGAGCGCGGGCCGCAGCAATCAGCCCCAGCATTTT. Its translation is CAWSAGRSNQPQHF. The full variable domain, with the rest looked up from reference TRBV30 and TRBJ1-5, is SQTIHQWPATLVQPVGSPLSLECTVEGTSNPNLYWYRQAAGRGLQLLFYSVGIGQISSEVPQNLSASRPQDRQFILSSKKLLLSDSGFYLCAWSAGRSNQPQHFGDGTRLSIL.

V usage is TRBV27 and J usage is TRBJ2-6; D might be TRBD2 (6 bases). Germline V gene data show CDR1 as MNHEY and CDR2 as SMNVEV (reference sequence). The CDR3 runs 13 residues. This CDR3 is CATSLSGANVLTF. CDR3 DNA: TGTGCGACTAGTCTATCTGGGGCCAACGTCCTGACTTTC.

The V gene is TRBV6-5, the J gene TRBJ2-2; D ambiguous. V lost 5 bases and J 1 base, leaving 5 bases between the germline ends. This CDR3 has 13 amino acids. Germline loops: CDR1 MNHEY, CDR2 SVGAGI. CDR3 bases: TGTGCCAGCAGTCCAGGGAACACCGGGGAGCTGTTTTTT. Protein product: CASSPGNTGELFF.

The chain employs TRBV4-1 and TRBJ2-5, with 7 bases aligning to TRBD1. The CDR3 runs 15 residues. Germline V gene lookup returns CDR1 MGHRA and CDR2 YSYEKL. V was pared by 3 bases and J by 3 bases, with 7 bases of the junction left unmatched. This CDR3 is CASSQYGQEEETQYF. The DNA of the CDR3 is TGCGCCAGCAGCCAGTACGGACAGGAGGAAGAGACCCAGTACTTC.

The chain couples TRBV19 to TRBJ2-7; tentatively, D is TRBD2 (5 bases). V lost 0 bases, J lost 10 bases, and 16 bases lay in between. The CDR3 is 14 residues long. Germline-derived CDR1 and CDR2 are LNHDA and SQIVND (reference sequence). The CDR3 DNA reads as TGTGCCAGTAGTATAGATCCCGGGAAAGGCGAACAGTACTTC. It specifies CASSIDPGKGEQYF.

V is TRBV7-6 and J is TRBJ1-1; TRBD1 aligns across 9 bases. The V segment lost 1 base and the J segment 5 bases; nucleotides outside the gene matches: 8. Germline lookup yields CDR1 SGHVS and CDR2 FNYEAQ. The CDR3 covers 16 residues. The CDR3 DNA reads as TGTGCCAGCAGCTTAGATTGGACAGGGGCTCAGACTGAAGCTTTCTTT. Translating gives CASSLDWTGAQTEAFF.

V is TRBV7-3 and J is TRBJ1-1; D is undetermined. The V end was cut by 1 base, the J end by 2 bases, with 5 bases between. Germline values: CDR1 SGHTA, CDR2 FQGTGA. This CDR3 has 13 residues. This CDR3 reads CASSLNGNTEAFF. The CDR3 DNA reads as TGTGCCAGCAGCTTAAATGGAAACACTGAAGCTTTCTTT.

This clone has a single count. The rearrangement uses TRBV4-3 and TRBJ1-4; D gene uncertain. This CDR3 spans 16 amino acids. Germline V lookup: CDR1 LGHNA, CDR2 YSLEER. Between the trimmed V and J ends, which lost 4 bases and 1 base, there was a span of 13 bases. DNA for the CDR3: TGCGCCAGCAGCCTTCTCGTCGGGCGAACTAATGAAAAACTGTTTTTT. This sequence encodes CASSLLVGRTNEKLFF.

The chain is built from TRBV5-3 and TRBJ2-7; maybe TRBD1 (6 bases). TRBV5-3 is flagged as an ORF with uncertain function. The CDR3 is 14 amino acids. V gave up 0 bases and J gave up 3 bases, with 10 bases separating them. The CDR3 loop is CARSLAGQYYEQYF. CDR3 coding DNA: TGTGCCAGAAGCTTGGCTGGACAGTACTACGAGCAGTACTTC.

The chain carries TRBV7-9 and TRBJ1-2; D is undetermined. V lost 8 bases to trimming and J lost 0 bases, with 22 bases between them. This CDR3 is 17 amino acids long. The V gene's germline CDR1 is SEHNR and CDR2 FQNEAQ (reference sequence). Written as DNA, the CDR3 is TGTGCCAGCGCAGCTTTAACCGCCCTAACTTCTAACTATGGCTACACCTTC. Translated, it gives CASAALTALTSNYGYTF. The whole variable domain, filled in from reference TRBV7-9 and TRBJ1-2, reads DTGVSQNPRHKITKRGQNVTFRCDPISEHNRLYWYRQTLGQGPEFLTYFQNEAQLEKSRLLSDRFSAERPKGSFSTLEIQRTEQGDSAMYLCASAALTALTSNYGYTFGSGTRLTVV.

The genes are TRBV9 and TRBJ1-2; 9 bases match TRBD1. Germline V gene sequence: CDR1 SGDLS, CDR2 YYNGEE. J lost 8 bases, V lost 5 bases, and 10 bases had no gene match. The CDR3 is made up of 14 amino acids. CDR3 DNA: TGTGCCAGCAGTTACTCCGGGACAGGGTTAGGCTACACCTTC. Translating it yields CASSYSGTGLGYTF. Full variable domain (outside the CDR3, taken from reference TRBV9 and TRBJ1-2): DSGVTQTPKHLITATGQRVTLRCSPRSGDLSVYWYQQSLDQGLQFLIQYYNGEERAKGNILERFSAQQFPDLHSELNLSSLELGDSALYFCASSYSGTGLGYTFGSGTRLTVV.

The V and J genes are TRBV30 and TRBJ1-4; D not certain. The CDR3 length is 16 residues. CDR1 is GTSNPN and CDR2 is SVGIG in the germline V gene (reference sequence). V was pared by 0 bases and J by 0 bases, with 11 bases between. The chain's CDR3 is CAWSVEGNATNEKLFF. CDR3 nucleotide sequence: TGTGCCTGGAGTGTGGAAGGAAATGCAACTAATGAAAAACTGTTTTTT.

V usage is TRBV20-1 and J usage is TRBJ2-7, with D hard to call. The CDR3 runs to 11 residues. Germline V gene lookup returns CDR1 DFQATT and CDR2 SNEGSKA (reference sequence). The ends were cut back, 1 base at V and 5 bases at J, with 6 bases in the middle. The CDR3 sequence: CSARGRHEQYF. In DNA, the CDR3 is TGCAGTGCTAGAGGCAGGCACGAGCAGTACTTC.

The J gene is TRBJ1-1, the V gene TRBV5-6; 12 positions match TRBD1. V gave up 4 bases and J gave up 5 bases; unmatched junction bases: 9. Germline values: CDR1 SGHDT, CDR2 YYEEEE. This CDR3 contains 16 residues. For the CDR3, the DNA is TGTGCCAGCAGCCGAACTGGGACAGGGGGCTTGACTGAAGCTTTCTTT. Encoded protein: CASSRTGTGGLTEAFF.

This clone was recorded only once. The rearrangement uses TRBV2 and TRBJ2-1, with D hard to call. Trimming left V 3 bases short and J 3 bases short, with 12 bases between. This CDR3 contains 15 residues. CDR1 is SNHLY, CDR2 FYNNEI, per germline. The CDR3 sequence: CASSEAQRRYNEQFF. For the CDR3, the DNA is TGTGCCAGCAGTGAGGCCCAGCGCCGCTACAATGAGCAGTTCTTC.